The 24 T cell receptor beta chains below all came from one sample that was sequenced in a study of T cell responses to AZD1222 COVID-19 vaccine. Profiling relied on immunoSEQ multiplex PCR, and the TCRdb table lists in-frame clones only, not all of them. The table lists some 97,000 clones, 87% of them singletons, with approximately 3.3% in the top ten. This specimen consisted of peripheral blood, obtained on day 0 of AZD1222 vaccination. All receptors come from an adult in good health.

This clone has only one observation. V usage is TRBV2 and J usage is TRBJ1-1; D remains ambiguous. CDR3 size: 15 residues. CDR1 is SNHLY, CDR2 FYNNEI, per germline. Trimming removed 3 bases from V and 1 base from J, with 12 bases in between. CDR3 in amino acids: CASSEIRGRNTEAFF. In DNA form, the CDR3 reads TGTGCCAGCAGTGAGATTCGGGGAAGGAACACTGAAGCTTTCTTT.

This chain links TRBV2 with TRBJ2-6; D remains unclear. V dropped 6 bases and J dropped 0 bases, with 12 bases sitting between them. From germline, CDR1 is SNHLY and CDR2 FYNNEI. There are 16 residues in the CDR3. This CDR3 is CASRSSTPSGANVLTF. The CDR3 nucleotides read TGTGCCAGCAGGAGTAGCACCCCCTCTGGGGCCAACGTCCTGACTTTC.

This chain connects TRBV24-1 to TRBJ2-3; possibly TRBD1 for D (5 bases). V lost 2 bases to trimming and J lost 2 bases, with 7 bases between them. CDR3 length equals 14 residues. CDR1 and CDR2 from the germline V gene are KGHDR and SFDVKD. CDR3 DNA: TGTGCCACCAGTGATTCGACAGTCACAGATACGCAGTATTTT. It yields the protein CATSDSTVTDTQYF.

The rearrangement links TRBV19 to TRBJ2-7; 11 bases are a match to TRBD2. The germline gives CDR1 LNHDA, CDR2 SQIVND (reference sequence). CDR3 length: 15 residues. The ends lost 6 bases at V and 0 bases at J; junction bases unmatched: 4. The CDR3 loop reads CASSRLAGFSYEQYF. For the CDR3, the DNA is TGTGCCAGTAGCCGACTAGCGGGGTTCTCCTACGAGCAGTACTTC.

DNA of the CDR3: TGTGCCACCAGCAGAGTTAGGGGCGACGGGTATGGCTACACCTTC. Translating gives CATSRVRGDGYGYTF. The chain uses TRBV15 and TRBJ1-2, with D perhaps TRBD1 (5 bases). The V and J ends lost 1 base and 5 bases respectively, with 14 bases between them. Germline values: CDR1 LNHNV, CDR2 YYDKDF (reference sequence). This CDR3 has 15 amino acids.

V is TRBV4-3 and J is TRBJ1-5, with TRBD1 identical over 8 bases. The CDR3 length is 13 residues. The V gene end was trimmed by 3 bases and the J gene end by 7 bases; junction bases not matched to a gene: 2. Per the germline V gene, CDR1 is LGHNA and CDR2 is YSLEER. CDR3: CASSQGTGQPQHF. The CDR3 DNA is TGCGCCAGCAGCCAGGGGACAGGACAGCCCCAGCATTTT.

This chain connects TRBV6-5 to TRBJ1-4; the D gene is possibly TRBD1 (5 bases). The germline CDR1 and CDR2 sequences are MNHEY and SVGAGI. CDR3 length: 15 residues. V was pared by 4 bases and J by 8 bases, with 17 bases between. CDR3 amino acids: CASSLSGSGVEKLFF. CDR3 nucleotides: TGTGCCAGCAGTTTATCAGGGTCGGGGGTCGAAAAACTGTTTTTT.

The V call is TRBV5-6, the J call TRBJ1-1, with D possibly matching TRBD1 (6 bases). V was trimmed by 6 bases and J by 4 bases, leaving 16 bases between them. Germline V gene data show CDR1 as SGHDT and CDR2 as YYEEEE. The CDR3 covers 14 residues. The CDR3 region is CASIWGRVRTEAFF. The CDR3 DNA follows: TGTGCCAGCATTTGGGGGCGAGTTCGCACTGAAGCTTTCTTT.

The J gene is TRBJ2-4, the V gene TRBV5-6, with a weak D call TRBD1 (5 bases). The CDR3 is 16 amino acids. Germline V gene data show CDR1 as SGHDT and CDR2 as YYEEEE. V was cut by 1 base and J by 0 bases, with 11 bases left in between. The CDR3 DNA reads as TGTGCCAGCAGCTTGCTGGACACAATAGCCAAAAACATTCAGTACTTC. Translation: CASSLLDTIAKNIQYF. The variable domain in full, completed from reference TRBV5-6 and TRBJ2-4, reads DAGVTQSPTHLIKTRGQQVTLRCSPKSGHDTVSWYQQALGQGPQFIFQYYEEEERQRGNFPDRFSGHQFPNYSSELNVNALLLGDSALYLCASSLLDTIAKNIQYFGAGTRLSVL.

The genes are TRBV10-3 and TRBJ1-5; tentatively, D is TRBD1 (5 bases). Per germline, CDR1 ENHRY and CDR2 SYGVKD. Trimming cost V 8 bases and J 5 bases, with 10 bases left between them. This CDR3 is built from 12 residues. CDR3 nucleotide sequence: TGTGCCATCCAGGGAGTGGATCAGCCCCAGCATTTT. Translation gives CAIQGVDQPQHF.

This chain joins TRBV5-4 and TRBJ2-1, with 7 bases identical to TRBD2. CDR1 is SGHNT and CDR2 is YYREEE in the germline V gene (reference sequence). The CDR3 loop spans 15 amino acids. After removal of 4 bases from V and 2 bases from J, the junction contained 6 bases not matched to a gene. CDR3 sequence: CASSPPLAAYNEQFF. The CDR3 DNA sequence: TGTGCCAGCAGCCCCCCCCTAGCGGCCTACAATGAGCAGTTCTTC.

V gene TRBV6-5 combines with J gene TRBJ2-1; 9 positions agree with TRBD2. The CDR3 covers 16 residues. The V gene's germline CDR1 is MNHEY and CDR2 SVGAGI. Trimming removed 7 bases from V and 6 bases from J; junction bases left unmatched: 13. The CDR3 region is CASTHSSAGGTNEQFF. In DNA form, the CDR3 reads TGTGCCAGCACTCACTCATCAGCGGGGGGAACCAATGAGCAGTTCTTC.

The gene calls are TRBV19 and TRBJ1-3; D possibly corresponds to TRBD1 (6 bases). The CDR3 length is 14 residues. Trimming left V 3 bases short and J 4 bases short, with 10 bases between. The V gene's germline CDR1 is LNHDA and CDR2 SQIVND (reference sequence). This chain's CDR3 is CASSISGVGNTIYF. DNA of the CDR3: TGTGCCAGTAGTATCTCAGGGGTCGGAAACACCATATATTTT.

The V gene is TRBV7-8, the J gene TRBJ2-3, with D possibly TRBD1 on 6 matching bases. Trimming pared 6 bases from V and 0 bases from J, leaving 25 bases between. Looked up from germline, CDR1 is SGHVS and CDR2 is FQNEAQ. The CDR3 sequence is 19 residues long. Here the CDR3 reads CASSQTPGQARSSTDTQYF. CDR3 bases: TGTGCCAGCAGTCAAACCCCGGGACAAGCCAGGTCTAGCACAGATACGCAGTATTTT. Combining the CDR3 with reference TRBV7-8 and TRBJ2-3 gives the whole variable domain GAGVSQSPRYKVAKRGQDVALRCDPISGHVSLFWYQQALGQGPEFLTYFQNEAQLDKSGLPSDRFFAERPEGSVSTLKIQRTQQEDSAVYLCASSQTPGQARSSTDTQYFGPGTRLTVL.

This clone was counted a few times. V and J are TRBV7-9 and TRBJ1-1; no clear D gene. Germline CDR1 SEHNR, CDR2 FQNEAQ (reference sequence). The CDR3 runs 13 residues. V was trimmed by 3 bases and J by 1 base, leaving 6 bases between them. CDR3 in DNA: TGTGCCAGCAGCTTGGCGGGGAACACTGAAGCTTTCTTT. This sequence encodes CASSLAGNTEAFF.

The chain combines TRBV30 with TRBJ1-6; D is ambiguous. The V gene's germline CDR1 is GTSNPN and CDR2 SVGIG (reference sequence). The CDR3 is made up of 12 amino acids. Trimming left V 3 bases short and J 6 bases short, with 6 bases between. DNA for the CDR3: TGTGCCTGGAGCTCACCTAATTCACCCCTCCACTTT. Translated, it gives CAWSSPNSPLHF.

V usage is TRBV10-3 and J usage is TRBJ2-3, with D possibly matching TRBD1 (5 bases). The V end lost 6 bases, the J end lost 4 bases, and 14 bases lay between the germline ends. This CDR3 has 14 amino acids. Germline CDR1 ENHRY, CDR2 SYGVKD. The CDR3 protein is CAISWGTSADTQYF. CDR3 sequence (DNA): TGTGCCATCAGCTGGGGCACAAGCGCAGATACGCAGTATTTT.

The chain employs TRBV7-2 and TRBJ2-1; 9 nucleotides agree with TRBD2. The CDR3 has 17 amino acids. Germline values: CDR1 SGHTA, CDR2 FQGNSA. V shed 5 bases and J 8 bases; nucleotides not matched to a gene: 16. The CDR3 protein is CASSLTWGGGALDEQFF. The CDR3 DNA reads as TGTGCCAGCAGCCTCACATGGGGCGGGGGGGCCTTGGATGAGCAGTTCTTC.

This sequence joins TRBV9 and TRBJ1-5; 7 bases align to TRBD1. After removal of 2 bases from V and 6 bases from J, the junction contained 5 bases not matched to a gene. From germline, CDR1 is SGDLS and CDR2 YYNGEE. CDR3 length: 14 residues. CDR3 sequence reads: CASSVGQAGQPQHF. CDR3 DNA sequence: TGTGCCAGCAGCGTCGGACAGGCTGGTCAGCCCCAGCATTTT.

This clone has a single count. The chain uses TRBV6-5 and TRBJ1-5, with D tentatively TRBD1 (6 bases). Germline lookup yields CDR1 MNHEY and CDR2 SVGAGI. Trimming took off 0 bases at V and 6 bases at J, with 15 bases between the two ends. This CDR3 region has 16 residues. The CDR3 region is CASSYSRYRVAQPQHF. The DNA of the CDR3 is TGTGCCAGCAGTTACTCCCGGTACAGGGTGGCTCAGCCCCAGCATTTT.

A word on this clone: The same CDR3 also results from other DNA sequences found in this sample. The chain combines TRBV6-2 or TRBV6-3 with TRBJ1-1, with D maybe TRBD1 (5 bases). Germline V gene sequence: CDR1 MNHEY, CDR2 SVGEGT. The CDR3 is 15 amino acids. The V end was cut by 0 bases, the J end by 1 base, with 9 bases between. The CDR3 loop reads CASSYSTRGNTEAFF. The CDR3 nucleotides read TGTGCCAGCAGTTACTCGACGAGGGGGAACACTGAAGCTTTCTTT.

This clone was picked up one time. V and J are TRBV7-8 and TRBJ2-2; D is perhaps TRBD1 (6 bases). V lost 4 bases and J lost 7, with 10 bases in between. CDR1 and CDR2 from the germline V gene are SGHVS and FQNEAQ. CDR3 size: 13 residues. CDR3 bases: TGTGCCAGCAGCTACAGGGTGGACGGGGAGCTGTTTTTT. It codes for CASSYRVDGELFF.

V usage is TRBV7-2 and J usage is TRBJ1-1; TRBD1 might be the D (5 bases). V shed 2 bases and J shed 4 bases, with 11 bases lying between them. CDR3 size: 14 residues. Germline V lookup: CDR1 SGHTA, CDR2 FQGNSA. The CDR3: CASSLRQRGTEAFF. The CDR3 DNA follows: TGTGCCAGCAGCTTACGACAGCGGGGCACTGAAGCTTTCTTT.

V and J are TRBV7-8 and TRBJ2-2, with 11 bases that match TRBD2. The CDR3 is 16 residues long. V dropped 4 bases and J dropped 5; count of bases not matched to a gene: 6. Germline V gene lookup returns CDR1 SGHVS and CDR2 FQNEAQ. This CDR3 is CASSSLSGGATGELFF. Written as DNA, the CDR3 is TGTGCCAGCAGCTCTCTTAGCGGGGGGGCAACCGGGGAGCTGTTTTTT.